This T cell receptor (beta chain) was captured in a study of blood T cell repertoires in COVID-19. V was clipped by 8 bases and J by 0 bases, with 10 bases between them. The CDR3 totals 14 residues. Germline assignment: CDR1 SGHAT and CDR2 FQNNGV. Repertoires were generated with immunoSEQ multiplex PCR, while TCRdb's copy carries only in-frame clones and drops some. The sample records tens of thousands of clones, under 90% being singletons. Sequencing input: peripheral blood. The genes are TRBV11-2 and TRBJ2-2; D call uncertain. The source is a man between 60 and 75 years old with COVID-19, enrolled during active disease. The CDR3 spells CASERTANTGELFF. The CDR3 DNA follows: TGTGCCAGCGAAAGAACAGCGAACACCGGGGAGCTGTTTTTT. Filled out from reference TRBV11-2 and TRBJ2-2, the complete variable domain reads EAGVAQSPRYKIIEKRQSVAFWCNPISGHATLYWYQQILGQGPKLLIQFQNNGVVDDSQLPKDRFSAERLKGVDSTLKIQPAKLEDSAVYLCASERTANTGELFFGEGSRLTVL.